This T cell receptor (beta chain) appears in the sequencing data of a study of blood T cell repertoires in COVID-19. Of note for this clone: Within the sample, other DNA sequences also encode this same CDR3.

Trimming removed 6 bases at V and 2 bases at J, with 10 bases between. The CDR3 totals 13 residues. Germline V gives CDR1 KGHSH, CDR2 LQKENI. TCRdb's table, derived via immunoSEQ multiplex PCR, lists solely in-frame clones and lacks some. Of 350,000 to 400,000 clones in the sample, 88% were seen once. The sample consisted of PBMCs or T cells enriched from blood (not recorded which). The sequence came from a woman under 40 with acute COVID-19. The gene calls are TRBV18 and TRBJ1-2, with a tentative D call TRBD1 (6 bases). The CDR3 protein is CASSPDSNYGYTF. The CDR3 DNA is TGTGCCAGCTCCCCGGACAGCAACTATGGCTACACCTTC.